This TCR beta chain derives from a study of lymphopenia after photon versus proton radiotherapy. Overall study results and limits: Better survival with proton therapy was suggested as possible, not demonstrated.

V was trimmed by 7 bases and J by 0 bases, leaving 9 bases between them. Germline CDR1 reads SNHLY; CDR2 reads FYNNEI. The CDR3 covers 14 residues. Assay: immunoSEQ multiplex PCR; the TCRdb copy retains only in-frame clones and omits some. The sample holds about 62,000 clones; roughly 87% are singletons and the top ten take roughly 13%. Of note for this clone: Its antigen is not known.

This sample comprised peripheral blood, obtained from a patient treated with proton-based radiotherapy. This chain links TRBV2 with TRBJ2-2; D not certain. This clonotype was sampled from a man aged 80 or over with esophageal cancer. The CDR3 nucleotides read TGTGCCAGCAACGCCGCACCGAACACCGGGGAGCTGTTTTTT. It translates to CASNAAPNTGELFF.